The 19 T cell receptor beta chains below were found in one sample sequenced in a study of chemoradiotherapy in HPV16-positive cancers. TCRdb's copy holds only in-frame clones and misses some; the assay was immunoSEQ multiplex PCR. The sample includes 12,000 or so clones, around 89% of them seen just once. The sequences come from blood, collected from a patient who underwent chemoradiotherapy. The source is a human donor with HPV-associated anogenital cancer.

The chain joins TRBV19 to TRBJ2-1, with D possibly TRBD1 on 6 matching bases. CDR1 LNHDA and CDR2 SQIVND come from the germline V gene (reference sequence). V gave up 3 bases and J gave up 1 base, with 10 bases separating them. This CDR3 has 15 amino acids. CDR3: CASSISGASYNEQFF. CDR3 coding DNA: TGTGCCAGTAGTATTTCAGGGGCGTCCTACAATGAGCAGTTCTTC.

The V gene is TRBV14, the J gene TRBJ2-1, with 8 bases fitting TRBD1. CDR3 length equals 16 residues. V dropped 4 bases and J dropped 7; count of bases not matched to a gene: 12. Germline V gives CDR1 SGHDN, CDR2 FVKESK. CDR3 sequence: CASSPVTGVGLNEQFF. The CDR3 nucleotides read TGTGCCAGCAGCCCCGTGACAGGGGTTGGCCTAAATGAGCAGTTCTTC.

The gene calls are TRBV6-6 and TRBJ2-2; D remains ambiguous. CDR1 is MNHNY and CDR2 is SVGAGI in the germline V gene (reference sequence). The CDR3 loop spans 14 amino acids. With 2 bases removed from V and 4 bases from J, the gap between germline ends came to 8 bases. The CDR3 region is CASSYDGATGELFF. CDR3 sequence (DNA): TGTGCCAGCAGTTACGACGGCGCCACCGGGGAGCTGTTTTTT.

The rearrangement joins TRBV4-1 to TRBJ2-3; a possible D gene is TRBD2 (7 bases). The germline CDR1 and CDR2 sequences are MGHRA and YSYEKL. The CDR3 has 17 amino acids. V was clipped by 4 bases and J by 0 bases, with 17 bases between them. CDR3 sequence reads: CASSRLGGGGSTDTQYF. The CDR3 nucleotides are TGCGCCAGCAGCCGCCTGGGTGGGGGGGGCAGCACAGATACGCAGTATTTT.

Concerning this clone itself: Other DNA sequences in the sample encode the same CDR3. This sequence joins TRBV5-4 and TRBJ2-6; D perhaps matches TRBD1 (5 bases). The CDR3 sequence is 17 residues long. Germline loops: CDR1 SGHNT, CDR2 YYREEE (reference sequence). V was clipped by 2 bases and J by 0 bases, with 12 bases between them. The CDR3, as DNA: TGTGCCAGCAGCTTAGACAGACTTTTCTCTGGGGCCAACGTCCTGACTTTC. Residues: CASSLDRLFSGANVLTF.

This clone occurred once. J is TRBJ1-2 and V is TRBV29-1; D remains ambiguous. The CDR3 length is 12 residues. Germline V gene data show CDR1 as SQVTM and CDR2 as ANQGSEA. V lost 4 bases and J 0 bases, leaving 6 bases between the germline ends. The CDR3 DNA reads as TGCAGCGTTGTGCGGACTAACTATGGCTACACCTTC. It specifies CSVVRTNYGYTF.

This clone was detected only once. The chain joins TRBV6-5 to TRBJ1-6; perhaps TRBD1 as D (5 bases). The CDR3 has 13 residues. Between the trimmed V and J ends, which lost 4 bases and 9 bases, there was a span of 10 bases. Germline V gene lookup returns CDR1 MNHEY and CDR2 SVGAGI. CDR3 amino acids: CASSFVRVSPLHF. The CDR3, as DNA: TGTGCCAGCAGTTTCGTCAGGGTTTCACCCCTCCACTTT.

The CDR3, as DNA: TGCGCCAGCAGCTCCGGGACAGGGAGAGAGACCCAGTACTTC. Translation: CASSSGTGRETQYF. V usage is TRBV5-1 and J usage is TRBJ2-5, with 9 positions matching TRBD1. V lost 3 bases, J lost 4 bases, and 4 bases stayed unmatched. Looked up from germline, CDR1 is SGHRS and CDR2 is YFSETQ. The CDR3 spans 14 residues. The whole variable domain, filled in from reference TRBV5-1 and TRBJ2-5, reads KAGVTQTPRYLIKTRGQQVTLSCSPISGHRSVSWYQQTPGQGLQFLFEYFSETQRNKGNFPGRFSGRQFSNSRSEMNVSTLELGDSALYLCASSSGTGRETQYFGPGTRLLVL.

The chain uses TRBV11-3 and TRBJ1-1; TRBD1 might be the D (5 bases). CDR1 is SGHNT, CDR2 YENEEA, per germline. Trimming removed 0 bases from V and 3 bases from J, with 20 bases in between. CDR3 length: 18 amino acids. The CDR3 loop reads CASSLDVDQAGGDTEAFF. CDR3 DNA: TGTGCCAGCAGCTTAGATGTAGATCAGGCAGGAGGGGACACTGAAGCTTTCTTT. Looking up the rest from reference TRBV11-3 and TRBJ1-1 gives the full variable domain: EAGVVQSPRYKIIEKKQPVAFWCNPISGHNTLYWYLQNLGQGPELLIRYENEEAVDDSQLPKDRFSAERLKGVDSTLKIQPAELGDSAVYLCASSLDVDQAGGDTEAFFGQGTRLTVV.

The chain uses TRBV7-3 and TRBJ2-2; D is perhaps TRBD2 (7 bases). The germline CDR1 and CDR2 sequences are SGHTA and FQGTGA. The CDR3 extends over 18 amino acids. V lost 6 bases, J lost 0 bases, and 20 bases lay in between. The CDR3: CASSFAGAPYANTGELFF. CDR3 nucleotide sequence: TGTGCCAGCAGTTTTGCGGGGGCCCCCTACGCGAACACCGGGGAGCTGTTTTTT.

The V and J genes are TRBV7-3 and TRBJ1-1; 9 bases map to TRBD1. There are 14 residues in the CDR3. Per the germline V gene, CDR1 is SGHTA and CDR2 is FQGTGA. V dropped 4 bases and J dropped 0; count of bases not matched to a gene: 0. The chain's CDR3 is CASSWDRVNTEAFF. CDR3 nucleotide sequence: TGTGCCAGCAGCTGGGACAGGGTGAACACTGAAGCTTTCTTT.

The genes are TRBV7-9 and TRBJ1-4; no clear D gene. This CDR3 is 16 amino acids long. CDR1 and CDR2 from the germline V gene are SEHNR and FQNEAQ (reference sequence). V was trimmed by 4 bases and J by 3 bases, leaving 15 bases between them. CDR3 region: CASSSNSQAANEKLFF. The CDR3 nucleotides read TGTGCCAGCAGCTCTAATTCCCAGGCGGCTAATGAAAAACTGTTTTTT.

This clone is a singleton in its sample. The CDR3 DNA follows: TGTGCCAGCAGGGCTAGCACAGATACGCAGTATTTT. This encodes CASRASTDTQYF. This rearrangement joins TRBV2 to TRBJ2-3; the D is unclear. The CDR3 loop spans 12 amino acids. V lost 6 bases and J 0 bases, leaving 4 bases between the germline ends. Germline V gene lookup returns CDR1 SNHLY and CDR2 FYNNEI.

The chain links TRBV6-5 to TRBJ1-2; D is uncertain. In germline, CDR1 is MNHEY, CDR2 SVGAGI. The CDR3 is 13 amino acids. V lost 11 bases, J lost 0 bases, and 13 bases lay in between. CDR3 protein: CAARSGANYGYTF. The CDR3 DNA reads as TGTGCCGCCCGATCTGGGGCTAACTATGGCTACACCTTC.

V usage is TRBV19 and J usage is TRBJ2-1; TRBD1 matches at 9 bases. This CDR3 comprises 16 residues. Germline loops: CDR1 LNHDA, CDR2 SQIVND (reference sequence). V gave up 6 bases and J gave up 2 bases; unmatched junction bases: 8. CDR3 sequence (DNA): TGTGCCAGTAGCCCCCCCGACAGGGGGGCCTACAATGAGCAGTTCTTC. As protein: CASSPPDRGAYNEQFF.

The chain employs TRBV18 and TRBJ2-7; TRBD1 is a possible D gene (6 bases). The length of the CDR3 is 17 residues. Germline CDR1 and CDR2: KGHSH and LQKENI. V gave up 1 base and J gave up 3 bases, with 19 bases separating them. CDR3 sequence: CASSPLGAGRTDYEQYF. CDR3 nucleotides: TGTGCCAGCTCACCACTGGGGGCAGGGCGGACAGACTACGAGCAGTACTTC.

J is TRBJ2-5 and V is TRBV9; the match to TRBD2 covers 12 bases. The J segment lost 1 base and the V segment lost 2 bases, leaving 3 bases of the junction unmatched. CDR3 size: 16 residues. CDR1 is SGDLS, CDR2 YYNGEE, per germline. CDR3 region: CASSVPTSGGQETQYF. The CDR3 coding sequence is TGTGCCAGCAGCGTCCCGACTAGCGGGGGCCAAGAGACCCAGTACTTC.

The CDR3 loop is CASSPGLAQPQHF. CDR3 in DNA: TGTGCCAGTAGCCCGGGGCTGGCTCAGCCCCAGCATTTT. The chain is built from TRBV19 and TRBJ1-5; D might be TRBD1 (5 bases). V lost 6 bases, J lost 6 bases, and 12 bases lay in between. The germline gives CDR1 LNHDA, CDR2 SQIVND (reference sequence). The CDR3 runs 13 residues.

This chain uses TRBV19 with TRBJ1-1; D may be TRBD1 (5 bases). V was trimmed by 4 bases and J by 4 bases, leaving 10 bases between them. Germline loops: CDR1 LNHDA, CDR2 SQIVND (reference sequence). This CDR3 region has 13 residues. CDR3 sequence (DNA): TGTGCCAGTAGTAGAAAGGGGAGCACTGAAGCTTTCTTT. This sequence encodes CASSRKGSTEAFF.